The 31 T cell receptor beta chains given below trace back to one sample, sequenced in a study of CD8+CD57+ T cells in acquired aplastic anemia. Genomic DNA was employed as the template in profiling TCR beta VDJ and CDR3. TCRdb reprocessed the reads with MiXCR, giving one entry per CDR3 protein. The profile shows 150,000 to 200,000 distinct CDR3 sequences, about three fifths of them singletons. Sequences were obtained from sorted CD4+, CD8+, or CD8+CD57+ T cells (not recorded which) from PBMCs. The receptors come from a human donor with severe aplastic anemia or a healthy control (not recorded which).

This clonotype was recorded a few times. The rearrangement links TRBV24-1 to TRBJ1-2; D possibly corresponds to TRBD1 (5 bases). Germline CDR1 KGHDR, CDR2 SFDVKD. Trimming pared 5 bases from V and 8 bases from J, leaving 20 bases between. The CDR3 spans 15 residues. The CDR3 DNA reads as TGTGCCACCAGTGGGCGGGCCCAGGGATCTGGAGGCTACACCTTC. Amino acids: CATSGRAQGSGGYTF.

This clonotype appeared a few times. The J gene is TRBJ1-2, the V gene TRBV20-1; 9 bases fit TRBD1. This CDR3 region has 10 residues. V trimming: 6 bases; J trimming: 13 bases; junction bases outside the gene matches: 6. Germline V gene data show CDR1 as DFQATT and CDR2 as SNEGSKA (reference sequence). The chain's CDR3 is CSARGQGGTF. DNA of the CDR3: TGCAGTGCGCGGGGACAGGGCGGCACCTTC.

The chain joins TRBV10-3 to TRBJ2-1; 7 bases line up with TRBD1. From germline, CDR1 is ENHRY and CDR2 SYGVKD. V lost 8 bases and J lost 4; bases outside the gene matches: 5. This CDR3 comprises 13 residues. Here the CDR3 reads CAIRTGAYNEQFF. The CDR3 region has the DNA TGTGCCATCCGGACAGGAGCATACAATGAGCAGTTCTTC.

The V gene is TRBV7-2, the J gene TRBJ1-5; the match to TRBD1 covers 7 bases. Germline loops: CDR1 SGHTA, CDR2 FQGNSA. CDR3 length: 13 residues. The V segment lost 4 bases and the J segment 6 bases; nucleotides outside the gene matches: 3. CDR3 DNA: TGTGCCAGCAGCTACAGGGGAGGTCAGCCCCAGCATTTT. The encoded protein is CASSYRGGQPQHF. Drawing the rest from reference TRBV7-2 and TRBJ1-5, the complete variable domain is GAGVSQSPSNKVTEKGKDVELRCDPISGHTALYWYRQSLGQGLEFLIYFQGNSAPDKSGLPSDRFSAERTGGSVSTLTIQRTQQEDSAVYLCASSYRGGQPQHFGDGTRLSIL.

This chain connects TRBV11-2 to TRBJ2-7, with D possibly being TRBD1 or TRBD2 (5 bases each). In germline, CDR1 is SGHAT, CDR2 FQNNGV. The V and J ends lost 6 bases and 3 bases respectively, with 15 bases between them. The CDR3 loop spans 14 amino acids. CDR3 sequence reads: CASRPPGQGYEQYF. In DNA, the CDR3 is TGTGCCAGCAGGCCACCGGGGCAGGGCTACGAGCAGTACTTC.

V usage is TRBV19 and J usage is TRBJ2-3; D unclear. The CDR3 has 14 residues. V shed 1 base and J shed 4 bases, with 9 bases lying between them. Germline V gene lookup returns CDR1 LNHDA and CDR2 SQIVND (reference sequence). The chain's CDR3 is CASSIGSGADTQYF. The DNA of the CDR3 is TGTGCCAGTAGTATAGGGAGTGGCGCAGATACGCAGTATTTT.

This chain connects TRBV7-2 to TRBJ2-1; 8 nucleotides agree with TRBD2. The J segment lost 8 bases and the V segment lost 7 bases, leaving 10 bases of the junction unmatched. CDR1 and CDR2 (germline): SGHTA, FQGNSA. This CDR3 has 14 residues. The CDR3 here is CASTQSSGGHEQFF. CDR3 DNA sequence: TGTGCCAGCACCCAGTCCAGCGGGGGTCATGAGCAGTTCTTC.

Notes on this clonotype: The conserved phenylalanine or tryptophan is not found at the CDR3 terminus, so this likely reflects a read error. The chain joins TRBV6-4 to TRBJ2-3; 9 bases fit TRBD1. From germline, CDR1 is MRHNA and CDR2 SNTAGT. The CDR3 is 14 residues long. CDR3 protein: CASSGTGGTVTQYL. Here the CDR3 DNA reads TGTGCCAGCAGTGGTACAGGGGGCACAGTTACGCAGTATCTT.

The rearrangement uses TRBV2 and TRBJ2-2, with D maybe TRBD1 (5 bases). Germline V CDR1 and CDR2: SNHLY, FYNNEI. V was shortened by 1 base and J by 2 bases, with 5 bases between the two germline ends. This CDR3 spans 14 amino acids. This CDR3 is CASSEGTNTGELFF. In DNA, the CDR3 is TGTGCCAGCAGTGAAGGGACAAACACCGGGGAGCTGTTTTTT.

The chain recombines TRBV7-2 with TRBJ1-1; D might be TRBD1 (6 bases). Germline V gene lookup returns CDR1 SGHTA and CDR2 FQGNSA. The CDR3 totals 16 residues. V was clipped by 2 bases and J by 4 bases, with 17 bases between them. As DNA, the CDR3 is TGTGCCAGCAGCTTAAATGGGGTGCAGGGGCGCACTGAAGCTTTCTTT. Its protein is CASSLNGVQGRTEAFF.

V is TRBV9 and J is TRBJ2-7; 8 bases are shared with TRBD1. Germline CDR1 reads SGDLS; CDR2 reads YYNGEE. The V segment lost 5 bases and the J segment 5 bases; nucleotides outside the gene matches: 12. This CDR3 comprises 15 residues. The CDR3 region is CASSPTGAPSHEQYF. The CDR3 region has the DNA TGTGCCAGCAGTCCGACAGGGGCTCCTTCCCACGAGCAGTACTTC. The full variable domain, its missing parts supplied by reference TRBV9 and TRBJ2-7, is DSGVTQTPKHLITATGQRVTLRCSPRSGDLSVYWYQQSLDQGLQFLIQYYNGEERAKGNILERFSAQQFPDLHSELNLSSLELGDSALYFCASSPTGAPSHEQYFGPGTRLTVT.

Remarks on this clonotype: A read error may account for a junction end that differs from germline. J is TRBJ2-5 and V is TRBV5-5; D not resolved. This CDR3 is built from 16 residues. Per germline, CDR1 SGHKS and CDR2 YYEKEE (reference sequence). The CDR3 region has the DNA TGTGCCAGAAGCTTAGTGGTTTCCCTCCCTCAAGAGACCCAGTACTTC. This encodes CARSLVVSLPQETQYF.

This chain connects TRBV10-3 to TRBJ2-2; perhaps TRBD1 as D (6 bases). Germline CDR1 and CDR2: ENHRY and SYGVKD. The CDR3 totals 16 residues. V shed 2 bases and J shed 0 bases, with 10 bases lying between them. For the CDR3, the DNA is TGTGCCATCAGTGAGGGGGGCAATTCGAACACCGGGGAGCTGTTTTTT. It encodes CAISEGGNSNTGELFF.

This clonotype has ten or more counts. The chain combines TRBV6-4 with TRBJ1-6; unclear D gene. The germline V and J ends were trimmed by 0 bases and 7 bases, with 7 bases remaining between them. The CDR3 extends over 14 amino acids. Germline CDR1 MRHNA, CDR2 SNTAGT. In nucleotides, the CDR3 is TGTGCCAGCAGTGACTCTGGGGAGAATTCACCCCTCCACTTT. Translating it yields CASSDSGENSPLHF.

The chain joins TRBV29-1 to TRBJ2-7; no clear D gene. The CDR3 totals 13 residues. Trimming removed 2 bases at V and 6 bases at J, with 14 bases between. CDR1 SQVTM and CDR2 ANQGSEA come from the germline V gene. The CDR3 region is CSVEWGRGSEQYF. Written as DNA, the CDR3 is TGCAGCGTTGAATGGGGTCGCGGCAGCGAGCAGTACTTC.

Comments on this clonotype: Germline and junction disagree at one end, which may indicate a read error. This chain joins TRBV10-3 and TRBJ2-2, with a possible D match to TRBD2 (6 bases). This CDR3 is built from 17 residues. Germline assignment: CDR1 ENHRY and CDR2 SYGVKD. CDR3 amino acids: CASSEDGGAANTGELFF. The DNA of the CDR3 is TGTGCCAGCAGTGAAGATGGCGGGGCCGCGAACACCGGGGAGCTGTTTTTT.

There are many counts of this clonotype. The V gene is TRBV19, the J gene TRBJ2-2, with 10 bases fitting TRBD2. Trimming at V came to 5 bases and at J to 0 bases, leaving 3 bases not matched to a gene. Germline CDR1 and CDR2: LNHDA and SQIVND (reference sequence). The CDR3 contains 16 residues. The CDR3 loop reads CASSLAGASNTGELFF. The CDR3 DNA reads TGTGCCAGTAGTCTAGCGGGGGCTTCGAACACCGGGGAGCTGTTTTTT.

This clonotype was seen at least ten times. V and J are TRBV7-3 and TRBJ2-1; 12 bases align to TRBD2. With 4 bases clipped from V and 8 bases from J, the junction kept 9 bases outside the gene matches. Germline loops: CDR1 SGHTA, CDR2 FQGTGA. The CDR3 runs 16 residues. The CDR3 DNA sequence: TGTGCCAGCAGCTCCCCTCCTAGCGGGGGGGCGTATGAGCAGTTCTTC. Translation: CASSSPPSGGAYEQFF. Based on the CDR3 plus reference TRBV7-3 and TRBJ2-1, the full variable domain is GAGVSQTPSNKVTEKGKYVELRCDPISGHTALYWYRQSLGQGPEFLIYFQGTGAADDSGLPNDRFFAVRPEGSVSTLKIQRTERGDSAVYLCASSSPPSGGAYEQFFGPGTRLTVL.

The J gene is TRBJ1-5, the V gene TRBV20-1; 8 bases map to TRBD1. Germline CDR1 is DFQATT and CDR2 is SNEGSKA (reference sequence). The CDR3 has 14 amino acids. V was clipped by 5 bases and J by 3 bases; unmatched bases: 6. The CDR3 nucleotides are TGCAGTGCTGCCCGGACAGGGTCCAATCAGCCCCAGCATTTT. Translation gives CSAARTGSNQPQHF.

Ten or more counts support this clonotype. This sequence joins TRBV6-6 and TRBJ2-7, with 10 bases lining up with TRBD2. CDR3 size: 16 residues. Looked up from germline, CDR1 is MNHNY and CDR2 is SVGAGI (reference sequence). Germline trimming cut 3 bases from V and 3 bases from J; bases unmatched to any gene: 8. CDR3 in DNA: TGTGCCAGCAGTTATTCCGCTAGCGGGGGCCGCTACGAGCAGTACTTC. Its translation: CASSYSASGGRYEQYF.

This clonotype was recorded a few times. V is TRBV19 and J is TRBJ1-4; TRBD1 matches 11 bases. Germline V gives CDR1 LNHDA, CDR2 SQIVND (reference sequence). Germline trimming cut 3 bases from V and 11 bases from J; bases unmatched to any gene: 2. The CDR3 length is 13 residues. The CDR3 DNA reads TGTGCCAGTAGTATGGGACAGGGGGAGAAACTGTTTTTT. Translated: CASSMGQGEKLFF. The variable domain in full, with the rest retrieved from reference TRBV19 and TRBJ1-4, is DGGITQSPKYLFRKEGQNVTLSCEQNLNHDAMYWYRQDPGQGLRLIYYSQIVNDFQKGDIAEGYSVSREKKESFPLTVTSAQKNPTAFYLCASSMGQGEKLFFGSGTQLSVL.

The chain recombines TRBV6-5 with TRBJ2-7; 7 bases agree with TRBD2. CDR1 and CDR2 from the germline V gene are MNHEY and SVGAGI. V dropped 7 bases and J dropped 2; count of bases not matched to a gene: 8. CDR3 length: 14 amino acids. The CDR3 DNA reads TGTGCCAGCACCAGCGGGACCCGGGCCTACGAGCAGTACTTC. This gives the protein CASTSGTRAYEQYF.

The DNA of the CDR3 is TGTGCCAGCAGCTTAGCGGGGGAAATCTCTGGAAACACCATATATTTT. This codes for CASSLAGEISGNTIYF. This chain links TRBV7-8 with TRBJ1-3, with D possibly matching TRBD1 (5 bases). Trimming removed 0 bases from V and 0 bases from J, with 9 bases in between. Germline V gene lookup returns CDR1 SGHVS and CDR2 FQNEAQ. The CDR3 spans 16 residues.

Many counts were recorded for this clonotype. This chain uses TRBV6-5 with TRBJ2-5; 9 bases are shared with TRBD2. Germline loops: CDR1 MNHEY, CDR2 SVGAGI. This CDR3 is built from 13 residues. With V trimmed by 4 bases and J by 3 bases, 0 bases remained unmatched. This CDR3 reads CASSSSGEETQYF. CDR3 nucleotide sequence: TGTGCCAGCAGTTCTAGCGGGGAAGAGACCCAGTACTTC.

V is TRBV4-3 and J is TRBJ2-6, with 14 bases fitting TRBD2. The CDR3 length is 18 residues. Germline CDR1 reads LGHNA; CDR2 reads YSLEER. With V trimmed by 4 bases and J by 4 bases, 6 bases remained unmatched. The CDR3 reads CASSLTSGGALGANVLTF. DNA of the CDR3: TGCGCCAGCAGCCTGACTAGCGGGGGGGCCTTGGGGGCCAACGTCCTGACTTTC.

The rearrangement links TRBV19 to TRBJ1-5, with 9 bases matching TRBD1. The germline V gene encodes CDR1 LNHDA and CDR2 SQIVND (reference sequence). The CDR3 is 16 amino acids. With V trimmed by 3 bases and J by 7 bases, 10 bases remained unmatched. CDR3 DNA sequence: TGTGCCAGTAGTATGGGACAGGGTAAGGGTAGGCAGCCCCAGCATTTT. Its translation is CASSMGQGKGRQPQHF.

The chain uses TRBV2 and TRBJ2-7, with 8 nucleotides matching TRBD1. With 7 bases clipped from V and 5 bases from J, the junction kept 7 bases outside the gene matches. Germline lookup yields CDR1 SNHLY and CDR2 FYNNEI. This CDR3 region has 13 residues. DNA of the CDR3: TGTGCCAGCATACAAGACAGGGGTAACGAGCAGTACTTC. This sequence encodes CASIQDRGNEQYF.

The chain links TRBV7-9 to TRBJ1-2; D is unresolved. V lost 2 bases and J lost 6, with 7 bases in between. This CDR3 comprises 12 residues. The V gene's germline CDR1 is SEHNR and CDR2 FQNEAQ (reference sequence). CDR3 loop: CASSLWPDGYTF. The CDR3 DNA reads as TGTGCCAGCAGCTTATGGCCCGATGGCTACACCTTC.

J is TRBJ1-6 and V is TRBV25-1, with no clear D. The CDR3 extends over 14 amino acids. The V end was cut by 4 bases, the J end by 9 bases, with 13 bases between. Germline lookup yields CDR1 MGHDK and CDR2 SYGVNS. CDR3 protein: CASSGFVDSSPLHF. In DNA, the CDR3 is TGTGCCAGCAGTGGATTCGTTGACTCTTCACCCCTCCACTTT. Looking up the rest from reference TRBV25-1 and TRBJ1-6 gives the full variable domain: EADIYQTPRYLVIGTGKKITLECSQTMGHDKMYWYQQDPGMELHLIHYSYGVNSTEKGDLSSESTVSRIRTEHFPLTLESARPSHTSQYLCASSGFVDSSPLHFGNGTRLTVT.

This clonotype was counted ten times or more. The V gene is TRBV7-2, the J gene TRBJ2-7; 11 bases match TRBD1. Germline values: CDR1 SGHTA, CDR2 FQGNSA. Trimming removed 4 bases from V and 3 bases from J; junction bases left unmatched: 2. The CDR3 sequence is 14 residues long. The CDR3 coding sequence is TGTGCCAGCAGCTACGGGACAGGGGGCTACGAGCAGTACTTC. Translation: CASSYGTGGYEQYF.

This chain connects TRBV19 to TRBJ2-1, with 8 bases aligning to TRBD1. The ends lost 9 bases at V and 7 bases at J; junction bases unmatched: 5. The CDR3 extends over 12 amino acids. Germline CDR1 is LNHDA and CDR2 is SQIVND (reference sequence). For the CDR3, the DNA is TGTGCCAGCGACAGGGGCGGGAATGAGCAGTTCTTC. It is translated as CASDRGGNEQFF.